This section outlines one T cell receptor (beta chain) sequence together with its context. What it binds is not known. The sample originates from a study of CD8 T cells in ankylosing spondylitis. Study-level findings and limits: Clones linked to disease were reported to show significant enrichment in matched ankylosing spondylitis synovial fluid.

Each CDR3 protein is one row after TCRdb ran MiXCR on the 5' RACE reads. This sample has 300,000 to 400,000 distinct CDR3 sequences; 9.5% to 13% occur once, and the top ten carry roughly 9.1%. This CDR3 is 13 amino acids long. V dropped 0 bases and J dropped 13 bases, with 15 bases sitting between them. CDR1 and CDR2 from the germline V gene are LNHNV and YYDKDF (reference sequence). This clonotype was obtained from a female donor with ankylosing spondylitis or in good health (not recorded which). Sequencing input: blood, either unsorted or a sorted T cell fraction (not recorded which). V usage is TRBV15 and J usage is TRBJ1-1, with D possibly TRBD1 on 5 matching bases. In DNA, the CDR3 is TGTGCCACCAGCAGAGATAAGCTAGGGGCGGGTTTCTTT. It codes for CATSRDKLGAGFF.